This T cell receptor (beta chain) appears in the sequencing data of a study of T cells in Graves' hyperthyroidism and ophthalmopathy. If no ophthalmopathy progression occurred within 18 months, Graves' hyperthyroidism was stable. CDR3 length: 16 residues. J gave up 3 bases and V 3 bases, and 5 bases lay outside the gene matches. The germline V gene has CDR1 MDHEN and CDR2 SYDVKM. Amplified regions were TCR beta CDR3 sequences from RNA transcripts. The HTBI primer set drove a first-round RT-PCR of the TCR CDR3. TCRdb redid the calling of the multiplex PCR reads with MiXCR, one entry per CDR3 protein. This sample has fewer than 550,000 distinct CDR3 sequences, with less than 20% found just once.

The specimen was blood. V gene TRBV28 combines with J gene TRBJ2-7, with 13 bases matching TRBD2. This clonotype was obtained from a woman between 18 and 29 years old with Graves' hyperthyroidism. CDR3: CASSLTSGRPDYEQYF. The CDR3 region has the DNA TGTGCCAGCAGTTTGACTAGCGGGAGGCCCGACTACGAGCAGTACTTC.